This T cell receptor beta chain was captured by sequencing in a study of identical twins. This CDR3 comprises 17 residues. The ends lost 0 bases at V and 1 base at J; junction bases unmatched: 10. Germline V gives CDR1 DFQATT, CDR2 SNEGSKA (reference sequence). TCRdb called the 5' RACE reads again in MiXCR, with one record for every CDR3 protein. The top ten clones hold approximately 0.95% of a sample with 500,000 to 550,000 distinct CDR3 sequences, approximately 22% of them seen once. The data were also submitted as part of a second study, on T cells expressing NK-cell markers. That work contributes: Roughly six donors had dominant NKG2C+ clonotypes that comprised about 1.0-7.5% of their CD8+ T cells.

The source is a woman aged 18-35 years in good health. The chain has TRBV20-1 and TRBJ1-1; 8 bases fit TRBD1. The sample taken for sequencing was CD4+ T cells sorted from blood. CDR3 loop: CSARDARGQEGNTEAFF. The CDR3 DNA reads as TGCAGTGCTAGAGATGCCAGGGGGCAAGAGGGGAACACTGAAGCTTTCTTT.